The 25 T cell receptor beta chains in this list originate from one sample, sequenced in a study of monozygotic twins with cystic fibrosis (dated by TCRdb to 2020 to 2022). Library preparation employed the immunoSEQ multiplex PCR assay. TCRdb obtained this table from immuneACCESS and retained in-frame rearrangements with V and J assigned. These tables miss some clones; where compared with another copy, unresolved V genes account for less than half of the shortfall, and the remainder is unexplained. The sample yields roughly 28,000 clones; roughly 80% were counted once. About 1% of the sample is in the top ten clones. The sequencing input was blood. Receptors were obtained from a girl aged 2-10 years with cystic fibrosis.

This clone is a singleton in its sample. The gene calls are TRBV14 and TRBJ2-1; a weak D match, TRBD2 (6 bases). The CDR3 is made up of 13 amino acids. Germline CDR1 and CDR2: SGHDN and FVKESK. V lost 4 bases to trimming and J lost 9 bases, with 13 bases between them. CDR3 in DNA: TGTGCCAGCAGCCTCAGTCGGGGGACTGAGCAGTTCTTC. Its translation is CASSLSRGTEQFF.

The CDR3, as DNA: TGCGCCAGCAGCTCCACGGGACAGGCGAACACTGAAGCTTTCTTT. It codes for CASSSTGQANTEAFF. The rearrangement joins TRBV5-1 to TRBJ1-1; 8 nucleotides align to TRBD1. CDR1 and CDR2 from the germline V gene are SGHRS and YFSETQ. V trimming: 3 bases; J trimming: 1 base; junction bases outside the gene matches: 5. The CDR3 sequence is 15 residues long.

CDR3 bases: TGTGCCAGCAACCAACGGGACAGGGGGGACTACGAGCAGTACTTC. It yields the protein CASNQRDRGDYEQYF. J is TRBJ2-7 and V is TRBV6-1; 11 bases are shared with TRBD1. V was pared by 7 bases and J by 3 bases, with 8 bases of the junction left unmatched. The V gene's germline CDR1 is MNHNS and CDR2 SASEGT. The CDR3 sequence is 15 residues long.

The CDR3 loop is CASSLSRDPHTQYF. In DNA, the CDR3 is TGCGCCAGCAGCTTGTCCCGGGACCCACATACGCAGTATTTT. V usage is TRBV5-1 and J usage is TRBJ2-3; possibly TRBD1 or TRBD2 for D (5 bases each). Deletions cut 1 base from V and 7 bases from J, with 13 bases between. The germline gives CDR1 SGHRS, CDR2 YFSETQ. The CDR3 loop spans 14 amino acids. Looking up the rest from reference TRBV5-1 and TRBJ2-3 gives the full variable domain: KAGVTQTPRYLIKTRGQQVTLSCSPISGHRSVSWYQQTPGQGLQFLFEYFSETQRNKGNFPGRFSGRQFSNSRSEMNVSTLELGDSALYLCASSLSRDPHTQYFGPGTRLTVL.

The chain recombines TRBV13 with TRBJ1-2; D is unresolved. The CDR3 is 13 residues long. Trimming pared 1 base from V and 1 base from J, leaving 4 bases between. CDR1 PRHDT and CDR2 FYEKMQ come from the germline V gene (reference sequence). CDR3 DNA: TGTGCCAGCAGCTTAGAAGATAACTATGGCTACACCTTC. Amino acids: CASSLEDNYGYTF.

The chain links TRBV5-1 to TRBJ2-1, with TRBD1 matching 8 bases. Germline loops: CDR1 SGHRS, CDR2 YFSETQ. V shed 2 bases, J shed 9 bases, and the junction held 7 bases outside the gene matches. CDR3 length: 14 amino acids. CDR3 in DNA: TGCGCCAGCAGCTTCGGACAGGGCCTGGGTGAGCAGTTCTTC. It yields the protein CASSFGQGLGEQFF.

V usage is TRBV18 and J usage is TRBJ1-5; D is undetermined. This CDR3 comprises 17 residues. V was cut by 2 bases and J by 0 bases, with 14 bases left in between. Germline V gene sequence: CDR1 KGHSH, CDR2 LQKENI. The CDR3 bases are TGTGCCAGCTCACCAGACCCTCCCTTAGTTAGCAATCAGCCCCAGCATTTT. The encoded protein is CASSPDPPLVSNQPQHF.

The genes are TRBV28 and TRBJ2-7; 10 bases are a match to TRBD2. From germline, CDR1 is MDHEN and CDR2 SYDVKM. With V trimmed by 6 bases and J by 3 bases, 8 bases remained unmatched. The CDR3 length is 15 residues. CDR3 in amino acids: CASSPTPSGSYEQYF. CDR3 nucleotide sequence: TGTGCCAGCAGCCCCACACCTAGCGGGAGCTACGAGCAGTACTTC.

The chain employs TRBV5-6 and TRBJ2-7; the match to TRBD2 covers 8 bases. This CDR3 has 13 residues. From germline, CDR1 is SGHDT and CDR2 YYEEEE. V dropped 5 bases and J dropped 7; count of bases not matched to a gene: 8. The CDR3 bases are TGTGCCAGCAGACTCGGGGGGGCACGGGAGCAGTACTTC. Its translation is CASRLGGAREQYF.

The rearrangement joins TRBV7-9 to TRBJ2-1; TRBD1 or TRBD2 may be the D gene (5 bases each). Per germline, CDR1 SEHNR and CDR2 FQNEAQ (reference sequence). The germline V and J ends were trimmed by 5 bases and 7 bases, with 15 bases remaining between them. The CDR3 runs to 14 residues. The CDR3 bases are TGTGCCAGCAGCCGTCGTCGGGGCGAGAATGAGCAGTTCTTC. Translated, it gives CASSRRRGENEQFF.

The chain joins TRBV7-9 to TRBJ1-2, with a possible D match to TRBD1 (5 bases). V shed 1 base and J shed 2 bases, with 5 bases lying between them. Germline V gene lookup returns CDR1 SEHNR and CDR2 FQNEAQ (reference sequence). The CDR3 is made up of 13 amino acids. CDR3 sequence: CASSLGGNYGYTF. The CDR3 region has the DNA TGTGCCAGCAGCTTAGGGGGGAACTATGGCTACACCTTC.

This clone was seen a single time. The chain uses TRBV4-1 and TRBJ1-3; TRBD1 agrees at 8 bases. The trim removed 2 bases at V and 0 bases at J, leaving 6 bases unmatched. The germline V gene encodes CDR1 MGHRA and CDR2 YSYEKL. The CDR3 runs 17 residues. For the CDR3, the DNA is TGCGCCAGCAGCCAATCTGGACAGGGAAACTCTGGAAACACCATATATTTT. Amino acids: CASSQSGQGNSGNTIYF.

V is TRBV2 and J is TRBJ2-7; TRBD2 matches at 10 bases. CDR1 is SNHLY, CDR2 FYNNEI, per germline. CDR3 length equals 14 residues. The V segment lost 5 bases and the J segment 5 bases; nucleotides outside the gene matches: 6. In DNA, the CDR3 is TGTGCCAGCAGTCCCAGGCTAGCGGGAGACGAGCAGTACTTC. This codes for CASSPRLAGDEQYF.

This rearrangement joins TRBV29-1 to TRBJ1-2; TRBD1 aligns across 9 bases. The CDR3 covers 15 residues. V lost 7 bases and J lost 3; bases outside the gene matches: 12. CDR1 and CDR2 from the germline V gene are SQVTM and ANQGSEA. DNA for the CDR3: TGCAGCGGACGGACAGGGGTTCTCCAGGACTATGGCTACACCTTC. This codes for CSGRTGVLQDYGYTF.

The chain employs TRBV6-1 and TRBJ2-7; 7 bases match TRBD2. The CDR3 spans 15 residues. The ends lost 6 bases at V and 2 bases at J; junction bases unmatched: 10. Germline V gives CDR1 MNHNS, CDR2 SASEGT. The CDR3 is CASRGPGLPTYEQYF. In DNA, the CDR3 is TGTGCCAGCAGAGGGCCGGGACTACCAACCTACGAGCAGTACTTC.

This chain uses TRBV9 with TRBJ1-2; tentative D call: TRBD1 (6 bases). V shed 4 bases and J shed 8 bases, with 18 bases lying between them. The CDR3 is 14 amino acids. Germline values: CDR1 SGDLS, CDR2 YYNGEE. CDR3 DNA sequence: TGTGCCAGCAGCCCCGATCGGAAGGACAGAGGCTACACCTTC. This translates into CASSPDRKDRGYTF.

The chain combines TRBV30 with TRBJ1-2; no definite D call. Trimming removed 5 bases from V and 5 bases from J, with 15 bases in between. The CDR3 is made up of 13 amino acids. CDR1 is GTSNPN, CDR2 SVGIG, per germline (reference sequence). The CDR3 loop reads CAWGRRESYGYTF. The CDR3 region has the DNA TGTGCCTGGGGGCGGCGGGAATCATATGGCTACACCTTC.

J is TRBJ1-3 and V is TRBV20-1; no definite D call. Germline values: CDR1 DFQATT, CDR2 SNEGSKA (reference sequence). This CDR3 spans 11 amino acids. V lost 3 bases and J 4 bases, leaving 4 bases between the germline ends. The CDR3 here is CSASRGNTIYF. CDR3 sequence (DNA): TGCAGTGCTAGTAGGGGAAACACCATATATTTT.

The chain couples TRBV14 to TRBJ2-1; D is undetermined. CDR1 is SGHDN, CDR2 FVKESK, per germline. The CDR3 is made up of 12 amino acids. Trimming shortened V by 4 bases and J by 9 bases, and 10 bases separated the two germline ends. CDR3 region: CASSPYWGEQFF. CDR3 bases: TGTGCCAGCAGCCCATATTGGGGTGAGCAGTTCTTC.

Written as DNA, the CDR3 is TGTGCCAGCAGTTTCCCTGGGGGCGGGGAGCGGGACTTGCAGTACTTC. Its protein is CASSFPGGGERDLQYF. The chain links TRBV28 to TRBJ2-7, with D possibly being TRBD2 (7 bases). This CDR3 contains 16 residues. With 3 bases removed from V and 9 bases from J, the gap between germline ends came to 24 bases. CDR1 and CDR2 (germline): MDHEN, SYDVKM.

A single count supports this clone. The CDR3 DNA reads TGTGCCAGTAGTATTTCGGGTAGCGGGAGTAGGAACTACAATGAGCAGTTCTTC. Translation: CASSISGSGSRNYNEQFF. The chain employs TRBV19 and TRBJ2-1; 9 positions agree with TRBD2. The junction had 12 bases not matched to a gene; V was cut back by 3 bases and J by 3 bases. The CDR3 contains 18 residues. Germline V lookup: CDR1 LNHDA, CDR2 SQIVND (reference sequence).

CDR3 sequence: CASRPVGGANTEAFF. CDR3 bases: TGTGCCAGCAGACCTGTGGGGGGAGCGAACACTGAAGCTTTCTTT. V is TRBV5-5 and J is TRBJ1-1; a weak D match, TRBD1 (5 bases). Per the germline V gene, CDR1 is SGHKS and CDR2 is YYEKEE (reference sequence). Trimming cost V 5 bases and J 1 base, with 15 bases left between them. CDR3 length equals 15 residues.

This clone is a singleton in its sample. The V call is TRBV5-4, the J call TRBJ2-3; TRBD2 matches 7 bases. The CDR3 extends over 15 amino acids. The junction had 5 bases not matched to a gene; V was cut back by 4 bases and J by 0 bases. From germline, CDR1 is SGHNT and CDR2 YYREEE (reference sequence). CDR3 protein: CASSPQAGSTDTQYF. In DNA form, the CDR3 reads TGTGCCAGCAGCCCACAAGCGGGAAGCACAGATACGCAGTATTTT.

The chain links TRBV6-5 to TRBJ2-1, with D unresolved. Per germline, CDR1 MNHEY and CDR2 SVGAGI. The CDR3 extends over 11 amino acids. V was shortened by 5 bases and J by 6 bases, with 5 bases between the two germline ends. CDR3 protein: CASSAVNEQFF. The DNA of the CDR3 is TGTGCCAGCAGTGCGGTCAATGAGCAGTTCTTC.

The chain has TRBV29-1 and TRBJ1-5; 8 bases are shared with TRBD1. Unmatched junction bases numbered 5, after V lost 4 bases and J lost 0 bases. CDR3 length: 15 amino acids. Germline CDR1 reads SQVTM; CDR2 reads ANQGSEA. The CDR3 nucleotides are TGCAGCGTTGGACAGGGGATCGGTAGCAATCAGCCCCAGCATTTT. Translation gives CSVGQGIGSNQPQHF. The variable domain in full, completed from reference TRBV29-1 and TRBJ1-5, reads SAVISQKPSRDICQRGTSLTIQCQVDSQVTMMFWYRQQPGQSLTLIATANQGSEATYESGFVIDKFPISRPNLTFSTLTVSNMSPEDSSIYLCSVGQGIGSNQPQHFGDGTRLSIL.